This T cell receptor (beta chain) was sequenced for a study of T cells in Graves' hyperthyroidism and ophthalmopathy. Study background: Before any treatment, at initial diagnosis, peripheral blood was collected. Study-level points and caveats: Most clonotypes expanded in thyroid above 0.001 were likewise present in blood.

Diagnostic decisions used clinical symptoms, serum thyroxine and TRAb, thyroid ultrasound and orbital computed tomography. Extraction of PBMCs used about 9.2 ml of fresh peripheral blood. Trimming removed 1 base from V and 6 bases from J; junction bases left unmatched: 14. The CDR3 consists of 17 residues. From germline, CDR1 is LGHNA and CDR2 YNFKEQ. This clonotype was found a few times. No antigen is known for it. TCR beta CDR3 regions were amplified from RNA. The study used the HTBI primer set for a first-round RT-PCR of the TCR CDR3. One entry per CDR3 protein results from TCRdb running MiXCR on the multiplex PCR reads. The top ten clones hold around 27% of a sample with 350,000 to 450,000 distinct CDR3 sequences, over 11% of them seen once.

This TCR derives from a man aged 50 or older with Graves' ophthalmopathy. The chain uses TRBV4-2 and TRBJ1-2; 7 bases are shared with TRBD1. Sequencing was performed on blood. The CDR3 loop reads CASSQGSTGWSVDGYTF. The CDR3, as DNA: TGTGCCAGCAGCCAAGGCTCGACAGGGTGGAGTGTTGATGGCTACACCTTC.